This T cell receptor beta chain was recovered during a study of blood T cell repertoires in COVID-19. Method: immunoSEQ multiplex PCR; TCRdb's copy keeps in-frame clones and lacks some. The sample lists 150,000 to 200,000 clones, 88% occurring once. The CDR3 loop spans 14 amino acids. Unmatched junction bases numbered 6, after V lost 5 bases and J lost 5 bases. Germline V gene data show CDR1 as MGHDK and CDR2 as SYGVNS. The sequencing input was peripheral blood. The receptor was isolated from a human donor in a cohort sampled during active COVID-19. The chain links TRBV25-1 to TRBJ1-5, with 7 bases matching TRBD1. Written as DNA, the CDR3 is TGTGCCAGCAGTCAGACAGGGTTGGATCAGCCCCAGCATTTT. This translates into CASSQTGLDQPQHF.